This T cell receptor (beta chain) was captured in a study of regulatory dendritic cells for organ transplantation (dated by TCRdb to about 2017). For context, the study as a whole: Regulatory dendritic cells were generated from monocytes cultured with vitamin D3 on days 0 and 4 and IL-10 on day 4. On day 6, LPS was added to the DC cultures to test how the DCs responded to a strong maturation-inducing agent. Before and after allostimulation with regulatory or mature dendritic cells, TCRbeta repertoires were sequenced from sorted naive and memory CD4+ and CD8+ T cells. General findings and caveats noted by the study authors: In both subjects, allostimulation led to expansion of memory CD8+ clones, though the expansion induced by regulatory dendritic cells appeared to be more limited than that induced by mature dendritic cells. The repertoires of naive CD4+ and CD8+ T cells were highly diverse, while memory cell repertoires were less diverse, with memory CD8+ cells being the most oligoclonal. Sequencing was done in only two subjects, and the authors reported considerable heterogeneity between individuals in the alloreactive memory CD8+ T cell pool. Among the resting subsets, the most alloreactive TCR clonotypes were found in memory CD8+ T cells.

The TCRbeta CDR3 regions were amplified in a multiplexed two-step PCR with Vbeta-specific forward primers and Jbeta-specific reverse primers. Through the immunoSEQ service, TCRbeta libraries were sequenced on an Illumina instrument. Regarding the original processing steps: IMGT annotation was used to assign V, D and J genes, and synthetic CDR3 analogues were used to correct the counts for multiplex PCR bias. The immunoSEQ Analyzer calculated repertoire clonality as one minus the normalized Shannon entropy. Whether a clone counted as expanded was decided by Fisher's exact test with Benjamini-Hochberg false discovery rate control and a two-tailed cutoff of P<0.01. TCRdb limited this immuneACCESS table to in-frame rearrangements with V and J called. A share of clones is missing; checked studies link under half to unresolved V genes, and the rest is unexplained. That table furnishes V, J and clone size, whereas the DNA furnished D and trimming. This sample gives 18,000 or so clones in total; over 75% of them show up just once. The top ten hold roughly 3.1% of the sample.

The junction shows trimming of 0 bases on V and 6 bases on J, plus 17 bases between the germline ends. Based on the germline V gene (reference sequence), the CDR1 and CDR2 sequences are SGHNT and YYREEE. Counted from cysteine to phenylalanine, this CDR3 has 16 amino acids. Kept here is only the CDR3 DNA, which spans 48 bases and is read in frame from base 1. In the case of this clone: It has no known antigen specificity. Per-base qualities were not stored, and no clone one base away is much larger.

Sorted T cell subsets were CFSE-labeled and co-cultured for five to six days with allogeneic regulatory or mature dendritic cells at a 1:10 DC:T ratio. FACS was used to sort naive T cells as CD45RA+ cells and memory T cells as CD45RO+ CD4+ or CD8+ cells. The T cells used for TCR sequencing were obtained from a couple of healthy control subjects. Genomic DNA was extracted with the Qiagen DNeasy Blood & Tissue Kit. This receptor was obtained from a human donor in good health. The chain was built from TRBV5-4 and TRBJ2-3; 6 matching bases give a weak D call of TRBD2. The sample comprised memory CD4+ T cells from blood cultured with regulatory dendritic cells. Per the publication, the cell subset or site label means: CD45RO+ memory T cells. The DNA sequence is given as TGTGCCAGCAGCTTGGCGCGGGGATGGGGTCTCGATACGCAGTATTTT. This is translated as CASSLARGWGLDTQYF.